The entry below describes one TCR beta chain. Antigen: not known. The data were obtained in a study of T cell responses to AZD1222 COVID-19 vaccine. The study, taken as a whole, reports: Clonal diversity was possibly underestimated; the donors were predominantly white British and more often female.

The CDR3 is 14 residues long. Trimming took 3 bases from V and 0 from J, leaving 10 bases between them. From germline, CDR1 is SGHNT and CDR2 YYREEE (reference sequence). The method was immunoSEQ multiplex PCR; TCRdb's version includes in-frame clones alone and lacks a portion of them. The table includes roughly 70,000 clones, 75% to 90% detected once. The chain links TRBV5-4 to TRBJ2-7; tentative D call: TRBD1 (6 bases). The sample consisted of peripheral blood, taken 28 days after the second AZD1222 dose. The receptor was derived from an adult who received the AZD1222 COVID-19 vaccine. CDR3 sequence: CASSSGQFSYEQYF. CDR3 nucleotide sequence: TGTGCCAGCAGCTCCGGACAGTTCTCCTACGAGCAGTACTTC.